The present T cell receptor (beta chain) was sequenced within a study of blood T cells in healthy people across ages. Whole-study results and caveats: PBMC samples, being unsorted, prevented any conclusive comparison of naive and antigen-experienced cells.

This CDR3 contains 13 residues. V was trimmed by 1 base and J by 6 bases, leaving 7 bases between them. Germline V gene sequence: CDR1 SEHNR, CDR2 FQNEAQ (reference sequence). For the second PCR, which ran for roughly 6 to 12 cycles, a sample-barcoded 5' primer and a J-beta primer mix were used. Every cDNA molecule carried a tag from a template-switch adaptor bearing 12 random nucleotides. Each CDR3 protein is one row after TCRdb ran MiXCR on the 5' RACE reads. The data hold 1.5 million to 2 million distinct CDR3 sequences, with around half observed a single time. With respect to this clonotype: Its antigen remains unidentified.

Caucasian individuals from Russia who were healthy and aged about 6 to 95 acted as donors. Collection of ten milliliters of peripheral blood was performed for each donor. The chain is built from TRBV7-9 and TRBJ1-5, with unresolved D. Sequencing used blood. The source of this sequence is a woman between 40 and 50 years old in good health. The CDR3 DNA reads TGTGCCAGCAGCTTAGATGGCCTTCAGCCCCAGCATTTT. It translates to CASSLDGLQPQHF.